This T cell receptor (beta chain) comes out of a study of blood T cell repertoires in COVID-19. Background on the study: There were acute and convalescent COVID-19 samples, and they came from the United States, Italy and Spain. PBMCs, B-cell-depleted T cells, or T cells provided the cDNA or gDNA that made up the material.

Clones were sequenced by immunoSEQ multiplex PCR, and TCRdb holds only the in-frame ones, with some missing. The sample lists tens of thousands of clones; roughly 80% were seen once. Germline V gives CDR1 LNHDA, CDR2 SQIVND (reference sequence). The CDR3 length is 15 residues. The V gene lost 3 bases and the J gene lost 7 bases, with 15 bases spanning the gap. The clonotype comes from a man in his forties with acute or convalescent COVID-19. Sequenced material: peripheral blood. The V and J genes are TRBV19 and TRBJ2-2, with D possibly matching TRBD1 (5 bases). The CDR3 DNA follows: TGTGCCAGTAGTATTGGGGCCACGATAAGCGGGGAGCTGTTTTTT. As protein: CASSIGATISGELFF.